Shown below are 24 T cell receptor beta chains from a single sample sequenced in a study of cytomegalovirus exposure and HLA in healthy donors. Produced via immunoSEQ multiplex PCR; TCRdb's table is partial and in-frame only. The data show more than 300,000 clones, with 75% to 90% seen just once and roughly 0.75% held by the top ten. Source material: PBMCs. The receptor set was obtained from a woman aged 18-29 years in good health and CMV-seronegative.

This chain connects TRBV6-5 to TRBJ2-1, with D uncertain. V lost 2 bases, J lost 1 base, and 3 bases lay in between. The CDR3 covers 13 residues. Germline-derived CDR1 and CDR2 are MNHEY and SVGAGI. The CDR3 spells CASSYRSYNEQFF. Here the CDR3 DNA reads TGTGCCAGCAGTTACCGGTCCTACAATGAGCAGTTCTTC.

V usage is TRBV28 and J usage is TRBJ2-7, with TRBD1 identical over 7 bases. The CDR3 has 14 residues. The V segment lost 6 bases and the J segment 2 bases; nucleotides outside the gene matches: 7. Germline V gene data show CDR1 as MDHEN and CDR2 as SYDVKM. The CDR3 loop is CASRRTGATYEQYF. DNA for the CDR3: TGTGCCAGCAGGCGCACAGGGGCAACCTACGAGCAGTACTTC.

The V and J genes are TRBV30 and TRBJ1-4; TRBD1 aligns across 8 bases. Germline CDR1 and CDR2: GTSNPN and SVGIG (reference sequence). J lost 6 bases, V lost 0 bases, and 21 bases had no gene match. The CDR3 runs 20 residues. In nucleotides, the CDR3 is TGTGCCTGGAGTGTAATCTTTGTACAGGGGGTCCTCGGCGTGGATGAAAAACTGTTTTTT. Amino acids: CAWSVIFVQGVLGVDEKLFF. Using reference TRBV30 and TRBJ1-4 for the parts outside the CDR3, the full variable domain is SQTIHQWPATLVQPVGSPLSLECTVEGTSNPNLYWYRQAAGRGLQLLFYSVGIGQISSEVPQNLSASRPQDRQFILSSKKLLLSDSGFYLCAWSVIFVQGVLGVDEKLFFGSGTQLSVL.

V and J are TRBV9 and TRBJ1-1; D is perhaps TRBD1 (5 bases). CDR1 and CDR2 from the germline V gene are SGDLS and YYNGEE. The CDR3 is 15 amino acids. V lost 0 bases to trimming and J lost 6 bases, with 15 bases between them. The CDR3 sequence: CASSVGAGLGPEAFF. The DNA of the CDR3 is TGTGCCAGCAGCGTAGGGGCAGGGTTGGGGCCTGAAGCTTTCTTT. Drawing the rest from reference TRBV9 and TRBJ1-1, the complete variable domain is DSGVTQTPKHLITATGQRVTLRCSPRSGDLSVYWYQQSLDQGLQFLIQYYNGEERAKGNILERFSAQQFPDLHSELNLSSLELGDSALYFCASSVGAGLGPEAFFGQGTRLTVV.

The table lists this clone with a count of one. J is TRBJ2-7 and V is TRBV5-6; 7 nucleotides agree with TRBD1. Per the germline V gene, CDR1 is SGHDT and CDR2 is YYEEEE. The ends lost 4 bases at V and 4 bases at J; junction bases unmatched: 8. The CDR3 contains 14 residues. The CDR3 sequence is CASSVRDSGYEQYF. The DNA for the CDR3 is TGTGCCAGCAGCGTCCGGGACAGTGGATACGAGCAGTACTTC.

V and J are TRBV11-2 and TRBJ2-1, with TRBD2 identical over 10 bases. V lost 0 bases and J lost 4; bases outside the gene matches: 6. This CDR3 has 17 residues. CDR1 and CDR2 from the germline V gene are SGHAT and FQNNGV. CDR3 in amino acids: CASSLEVAGGLYNEQFF. CDR3 bases: TGTGCCAGCAGCTTAGAAGTAGCGGGGGGCTTATACAATGAGCAGTTCTTC.

The J gene is TRBJ2-7, the V gene TRBV25-1, with 13 bases that match TRBD2. The germline CDR1 and CDR2 sequences are MGHDK and SYGVNS. V gave up 5 bases and J gave up 3 bases; unmatched junction bases: 4. The CDR3 contains 15 residues. The CDR3 DNA follows: TGTGCCAGCAGTAAGACTAGCGGGAGGAACTACGAGCAGTACTTC. Translating it yields CASSKTSGRNYEQYF.

The chain has TRBV19 and TRBJ1-2; tentative D call: TRBD1 (5 bases). The CDR3 length is 14 residues. CDR1 is LNHDA, CDR2 SQIVND, per germline (reference sequence). V was trimmed by 5 bases and J by 6 bases, leaving 16 bases between them. In nucleotides, the CDR3 is TGTGCCAGTAGTCCTAGACAGCTCAGGGATGGCTACACCTTC. This gives the protein CASSPRQLRDGYTF.

The rearrangement links TRBV10-3 to TRBJ2-1; 10 bases are a match to TRBD2. The CDR3 runs to 14 residues. With 5 bases clipped from V and 6 bases from J, the junction kept 4 bases outside the gene matches. Looked up from germline, CDR1 is ENHRY and CDR2 is SYGVKD. CDR3 protein: CAISPGLASNEQFF. CDR3 coding DNA: TGTGCCATCAGTCCGGGACTAGCGTCCAATGAGCAGTTCTTC.

The sample holds a few counts of this clone. The rearrangement links TRBV5-1 to TRBJ2-7, with 7 bases fitting TRBD1. Germline V lookup: CDR1 SGHRS, CDR2 YFSETQ. This CDR3 has 12 residues. The ends lost 3 bases at V and 6 bases at J; junction bases unmatched: 3. The CDR3 DNA reads TGCGCCAGCAGCTCGGACAGGTCCGAGCAGTACTTC. Translation gives CASSSDRSEQYF. Based on the CDR3 plus reference TRBV5-1 and TRBJ2-7, the full variable domain is KAGVTQTPRYLIKTRGQQVTLSCSPISGHRSVSWYQQTPGQGLQFLFEYFSETQRNKGNFPGRFSGRQFSNSRSEMNVSTLELGDSALYLCASSSDRSEQYFGPGTRLTVT.

The chain is built from TRBV14 and TRBJ2-7; TRBD2 matches 7 bases. V was clipped by 0 bases and J by 6 bases; unmatched bases: 17. The CDR3 is 18 residues long. Germline V gene data show CDR1 as SGHDN and CDR2 as FVKESK. This CDR3 reads CASSQDWDWEGRFPEQYF. CDR3 bases: TGTGCCAGCAGCCAAGATTGGGACTGGGAGGGTCGGTTCCCCGAGCAGTACTTC.

The chain recombines TRBV6-1 with TRBJ2-1, with D perhaps TRBD2 (5 bases). Germline values: CDR1 MNHNS, CDR2 SASEGT. This CDR3 has 16 residues. Trimming removed 2 bases from V and 3 bases from J, with 14 bases in between. CDR3 sequence: CASSELGSAYYNEQFF. The CDR3 DNA is TGTGCCAGCAGTGAACTTGGTAGCGCCTACTACAATGAGCAGTTCTTC.

V is TRBV27 and J is TRBJ2-3, with 8 bases that match TRBD2. The CDR3 is 18 residues long. V lost 7 bases and J lost 0; bases outside the gene matches: 15. CDR1 and CDR2 (germline): MNHEY, SMNVEV (reference sequence). CDR3 in amino acids: CASTSGGRRSGSTDTQYF. In DNA, the CDR3 is TGTGCCAGCACAAGCGGGGGTAGGCGCAGCGGTAGCACAGATACGCAGTATTTT.

V gene TRBV4-2 combines with J gene TRBJ1-2, with 7 bases identical to TRBD1. The CDR3 contains 14 residues. Losses at the gene ends were 4 bases for V and 8 bases for J; bases not matched to a gene: 10. Germline CDR1 reads LGHNA; CDR2 reads YNFKEQ. CDR3 sequence: CASSRQGGDIGYTF. For the CDR3, the DNA is TGTGCCAGCAGCCGACAGGGTGGGGATATAGGCTACACCTTC.

This clone was seen just once. This sequence joins TRBV28 and TRBJ1-6; possible D gene TRBD1, 6 bases. V was clipped by 6 bases and J by 8 bases, with 17 bases between them. The germline gives CDR1 MDHEN, CDR2 SYDVKM. CDR3 size: 15 residues. In DNA, the CDR3 is TGTGCCAGCAGCCCTCGGGGGGGGCTGGATTCACCCCTCCACTTT. Translation: CASSPRGGLDSPLHF.

The rearrangement joins TRBV6-6 to TRBJ2-6, with 7 bases fitting TRBD2. The V gene end was trimmed by 5 bases and the J gene end by 2 bases; junction bases not matched to a gene: 6. CDR1 is MNHNY and CDR2 is SVGAGI in the germline V gene (reference sequence). The CDR3 has 16 residues. CDR3 in amino acids: CASSIAGGPGANVLTF. In DNA, the CDR3 is TGTGCCAGCAGTATAGCGGGTGGTCCTGGGGCCAACGTCCTGACTTTC.

This chain connects TRBV27 to TRBJ1-1, with a possible D match to TRBD1 (6 bases). The CDR3 is 13 amino acids. V lost 8 bases and J lost 1, with 11 bases in between. The germline CDR1 and CDR2 sequences are MNHEY and SMNVEV (reference sequence). CDR3 sequence reads: CASGQQGNTEAFF. CDR3 nucleotide sequence: TGTGCCAGCGGACAACAGGGGAACACTGAAGCTTTCTTT.

This sequence joins TRBV7-6 and TRBJ2-1, with 8 bases that match TRBD1. From germline, CDR1 is SGHVS and CDR2 FNYEAQ. After removal of 7 bases from V and 4 bases from J, the junction contained 9 bases not matched to a gene. This CDR3 contains 15 residues. This CDR3 reads CASTAGTGPYNEQFF. CDR3 DNA sequence: TGTGCCAGCACGGCCGGGACAGGACCTTACAATGAGCAGTTCTTC.

The chain is built from TRBV28 and TRBJ2-7; D is unclear. The germline V and J ends were trimmed by 5 bases and 2 bases, with 7 bases remaining between them. CDR3 length: 12 residues. Germline V gene lookup returns CDR1 MDHEN and CDR2 SYDVKM. Written as DNA, the CDR3 is TGTGCCAGCAGTGAGAATACCTACGAGCAGTACTTC. Translating it yields CASSENTYEQYF.

This clone was found a few times. This sample includes further DNA sequences coding for the same CDR3. The J gene is TRBJ2-7, the V gene TRBV7-9, with a tentative D call TRBD2 (5 bases). This CDR3 region has 12 residues. Germline V CDR1 and CDR2: SEHNR, FQNEAQ (reference sequence). V shed 5 bases and J shed 4 bases, with 9 bases lying between them. This chain's CDR3 is CASSPGGYEQYF. Here the CDR3 DNA reads TGTGCCAGCAGCCCCGGAGGTTACGAGCAGTACTTC. Full variable domain (rest looked up from reference TRBV7-9 and TRBJ2-7): DTGVSQNPRHKITKRGQNVTFRCDPISEHNRLYWYRQTLGQGPEFLTYFQNEAQLEKSRLLSDRFSAERPKGSFSTLEIQRTEQGDSAMYLCASSPGGYEQYFGPGTRLTVT.

This rearrangement joins TRBV6-1 to TRBJ2-2; D may be TRBD1 (7 bases). Germline lookup yields CDR1 MNHNS and CDR2 SASEGT. V lost 4 bases to trimming and J lost 3 bases, with 15 bases between them. The CDR3 spans 16 residues. CDR3 in amino acids: CASSATSRGDTGELFF. CDR3 coding DNA: TGTGCCAGCAGTGCCACCTCCAGGGGGGACACCGGGGAGCTGTTTTTT.

The chain carries TRBV28 and TRBJ2-5, with 8 positions matching TRBD1. V dropped 10 bases and J dropped 5; count of bases not matched to a gene: 15. The CDR3 length is 15 residues. Per the germline V gene, CDR1 is MDHEN and CDR2 is SYDVKM. Here the CDR3 reads CATSKGRTGRETQYF. The CDR3 nucleotides read TGTGCCACCTCCAAGGGTAGGACAGGGAGGGAGACCCAGTACTTC.

As DNA, the CDR3 is TGTGCCAGCAGTGTGGCTAGCGGCAATGAGCAGTTCTTC. It specifies CASSVASGNEQFF. The chain links TRBV2 to TRBJ2-1; 7 nucleotides match TRBD2. The CDR3 extends over 13 amino acids. CDR1 is SNHLY and CDR2 is FYNNEI in the germline V gene. The V segment lost 4 bases and the J segment 6 bases; nucleotides outside the gene matches: 3.

The chain has TRBV29-1 and TRBJ2-3, with TRBD2 matching over 14 bases. Per germline, CDR1 SQVTM and CDR2 ANQGSEA. Trimming cost V 0 bases and J 5 bases; bases outside gene matches: 7. The CDR3 length is 17 residues. The CDR3 sequence is CSVEDQGTSGGRDTQYF. As DNA, the CDR3 is TGCAGCGTTGAAGATCAGGGGACTAGCGGGGGACGAGATACGCAGTATTTT.